The present TCR beta chain was sequenced within a study of T cell responses to AZD1222 COVID-19 vaccine. Whole-study findings and limits: A reported finding is that nearly half of spike-specific TCRs target unmutated variant regions. The number of AZD1222 recipients seropositive at baseline was only 6 or 7. The CD4 TCRs associated with vaccination extended across spike and predominated at 160-218 and 743-854. The donor group comprised mostly white British people and more females; the analysis possibly underestimated clonal diversity.

A remark on this clone: The target antigen is unknown.

Deletions cut 3 bases from V and 0 bases from J, with 11 bases between. This CDR3 contains 15 residues. The germline V gene has CDR1 SNHLY and CDR2 FYNNEI. Only in-frame clones appear in the TCRdb table, and some are missing; sequencing was by immunoSEQ multiplex PCR. The data hold tens of thousands of clones, with 75% to 95% observed a single time. The source of this sequence is an adult who received the MenACWY meningococcal vaccine as a control. The chain employs TRBV2 and TRBJ1-2; D is ambiguous. Specimen: peripheral blood, collected 28 days after the second dose of the MenACWY control vaccine. Here the CDR3 reads CASSEGSGPNYGYTF. The CDR3 DNA reads as TGTGCCAGCAGTGAGGGATCTGGACCTAACTATGGCTACACCTTC.